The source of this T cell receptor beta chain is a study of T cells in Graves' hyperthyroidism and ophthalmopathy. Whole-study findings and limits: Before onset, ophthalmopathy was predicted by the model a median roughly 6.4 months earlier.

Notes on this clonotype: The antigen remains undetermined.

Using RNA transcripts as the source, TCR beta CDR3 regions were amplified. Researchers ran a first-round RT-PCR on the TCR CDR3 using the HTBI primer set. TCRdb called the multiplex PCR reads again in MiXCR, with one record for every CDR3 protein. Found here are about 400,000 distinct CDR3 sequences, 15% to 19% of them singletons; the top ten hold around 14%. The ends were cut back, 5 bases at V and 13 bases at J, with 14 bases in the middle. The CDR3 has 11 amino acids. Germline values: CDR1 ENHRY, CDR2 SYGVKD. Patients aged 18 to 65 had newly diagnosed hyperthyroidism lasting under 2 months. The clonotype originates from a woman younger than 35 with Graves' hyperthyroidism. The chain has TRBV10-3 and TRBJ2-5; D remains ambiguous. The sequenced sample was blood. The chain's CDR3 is CAISYDERMYF. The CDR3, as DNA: TGTGCCATCAGTTATGACGAACGAATGTACTTC.